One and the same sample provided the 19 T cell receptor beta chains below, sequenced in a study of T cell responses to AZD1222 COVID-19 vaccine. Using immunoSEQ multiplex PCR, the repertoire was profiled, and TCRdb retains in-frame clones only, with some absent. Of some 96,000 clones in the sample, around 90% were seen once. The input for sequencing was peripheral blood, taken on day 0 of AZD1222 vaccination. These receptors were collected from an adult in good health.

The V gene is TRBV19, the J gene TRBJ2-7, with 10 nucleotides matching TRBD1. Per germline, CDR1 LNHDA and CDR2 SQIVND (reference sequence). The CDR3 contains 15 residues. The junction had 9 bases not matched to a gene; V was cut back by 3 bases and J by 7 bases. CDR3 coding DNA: TGTGCCAGTAGTATCCCGGGACAGGGGCCGGGGGAGCAGTACTTC. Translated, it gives CASSIPGQGPGEQYF.

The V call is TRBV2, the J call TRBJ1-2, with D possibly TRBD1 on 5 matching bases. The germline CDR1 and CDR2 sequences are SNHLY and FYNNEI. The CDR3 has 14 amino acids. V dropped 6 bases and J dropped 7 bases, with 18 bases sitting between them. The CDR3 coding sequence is TGTGCCAGCAGCCGGGACGGACCCTGGGGTGGCTACACCTTC. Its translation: CASSRDGPWGGYTF.

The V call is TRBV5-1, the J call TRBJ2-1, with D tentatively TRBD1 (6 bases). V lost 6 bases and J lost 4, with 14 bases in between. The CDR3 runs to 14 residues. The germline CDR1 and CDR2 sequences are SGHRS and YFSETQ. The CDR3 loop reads CASTSQGSYNEQFF. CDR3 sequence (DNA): TGCGCCAGCACCTCACAGGGTTCGTACAATGAGCAGTTCTTC. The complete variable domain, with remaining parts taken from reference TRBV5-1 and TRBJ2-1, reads KAGVTQTPRYLIKTRGQQVTLSCSPISGHRSVSWYQQTPGQGLQFLFEYFSETQRNKGNFPGRFSGRQFSNSRSEMNVSTLELGDSALYLCASTSQGSYNEQFFGPGTRLTVL.

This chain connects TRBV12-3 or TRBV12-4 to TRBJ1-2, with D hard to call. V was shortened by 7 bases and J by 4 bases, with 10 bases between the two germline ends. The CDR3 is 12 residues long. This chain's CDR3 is CASKPAGYGYTF. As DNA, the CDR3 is TGTGCCAGCAAACCCGCGGGCTATGGCTACACCTTC.

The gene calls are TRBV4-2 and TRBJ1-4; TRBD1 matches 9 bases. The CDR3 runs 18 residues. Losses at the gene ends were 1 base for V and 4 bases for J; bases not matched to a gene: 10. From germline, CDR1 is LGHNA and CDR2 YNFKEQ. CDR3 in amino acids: CASSQGRTGETLNEKLFF. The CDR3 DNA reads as TGTGCCAGCAGCCAAGGCCGGACAGGGGAAACTCTTAATGAAAAACTGTTTTTT.

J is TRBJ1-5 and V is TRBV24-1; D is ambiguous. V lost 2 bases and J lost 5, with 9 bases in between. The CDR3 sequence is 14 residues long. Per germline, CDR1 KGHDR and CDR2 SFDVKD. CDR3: CATSDSTSDQPQHF. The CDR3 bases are TGTGCCACCAGTGATTCCACAAGTGATCAGCCCCAGCATTTT.

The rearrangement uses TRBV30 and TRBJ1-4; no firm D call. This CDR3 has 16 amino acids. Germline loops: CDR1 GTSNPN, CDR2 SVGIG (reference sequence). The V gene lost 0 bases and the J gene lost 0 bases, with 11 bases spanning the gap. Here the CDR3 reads CAWSVFWGSTNEKLFF. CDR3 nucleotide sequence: TGTGCCTGGAGTGTATTCTGGGGTTCAACTAATGAAAAACTGTTTTTT.

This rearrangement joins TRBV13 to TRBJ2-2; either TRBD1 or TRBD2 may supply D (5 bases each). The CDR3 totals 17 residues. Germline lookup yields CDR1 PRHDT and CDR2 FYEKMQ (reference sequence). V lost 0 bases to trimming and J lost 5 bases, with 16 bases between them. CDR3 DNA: TGTGCCAGCAGCTTAGGCCCCGTGGGGGTAAAGACCGGGGAGCTGTTTTTT. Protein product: CASSLGPVGVKTGELFF.

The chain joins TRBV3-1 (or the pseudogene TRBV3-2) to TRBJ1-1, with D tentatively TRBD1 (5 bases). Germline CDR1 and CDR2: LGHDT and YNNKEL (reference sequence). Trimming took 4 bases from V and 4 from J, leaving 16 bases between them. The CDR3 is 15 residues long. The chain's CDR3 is CASSPFGGEGTEAFF. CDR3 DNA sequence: TGTGCCAGCAGCCCCTTCGGGGGTGAGGGCACTGAAGCTTTCTTT.

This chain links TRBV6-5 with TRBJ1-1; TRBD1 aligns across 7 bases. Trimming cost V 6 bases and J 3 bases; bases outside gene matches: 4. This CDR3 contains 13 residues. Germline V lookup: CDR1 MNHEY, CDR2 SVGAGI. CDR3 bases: TGTGCCAGCAGGCACGACAGGGACACTGAAGCTTTCTTT. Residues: CASRHDRDTEAFF.

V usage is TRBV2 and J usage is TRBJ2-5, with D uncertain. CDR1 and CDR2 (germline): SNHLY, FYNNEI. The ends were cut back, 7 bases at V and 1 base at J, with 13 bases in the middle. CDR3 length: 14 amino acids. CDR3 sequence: CASKRLELQETQYF. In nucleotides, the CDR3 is TGTGCCAGCAAGAGGCTAGAACTCCAAGAGACCCAGTACTTC.

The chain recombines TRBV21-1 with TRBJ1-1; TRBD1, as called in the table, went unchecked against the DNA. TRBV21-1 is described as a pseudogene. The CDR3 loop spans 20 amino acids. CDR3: CASSQAYTISLPPMNTEAFF. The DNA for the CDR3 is TGTGCCAGCAGTCAGGCTTACACCATATCCTTACCGCCGATGAACACTGAAGCTTTCTTT.

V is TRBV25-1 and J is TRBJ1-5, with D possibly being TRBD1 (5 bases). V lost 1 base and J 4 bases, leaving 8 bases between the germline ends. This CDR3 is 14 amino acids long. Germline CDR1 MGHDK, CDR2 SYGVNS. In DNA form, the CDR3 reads TGTGCCAGCAGTGAATTCGGGGGTAATCAGCCCCAGCATTTT. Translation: CASSEFGGNQPQHF.

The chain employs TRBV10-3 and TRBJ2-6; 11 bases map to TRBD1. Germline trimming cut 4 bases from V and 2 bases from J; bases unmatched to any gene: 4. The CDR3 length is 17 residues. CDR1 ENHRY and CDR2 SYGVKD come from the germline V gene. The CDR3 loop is CAISGTGGSAGANVLTF. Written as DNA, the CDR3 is TGTGCCATCAGTGGGACAGGGGGCTCAGCTGGGGCCAACGTCCTGACTTTC.

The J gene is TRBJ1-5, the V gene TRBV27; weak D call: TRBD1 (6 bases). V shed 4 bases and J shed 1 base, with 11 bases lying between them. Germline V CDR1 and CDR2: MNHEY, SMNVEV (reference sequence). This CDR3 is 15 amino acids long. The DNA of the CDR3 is TGTGCCAGCAGTTCAGGGGACATGAGCAATCAGCCCCAGCATTTT. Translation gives CASSSGDMSNQPQHF.

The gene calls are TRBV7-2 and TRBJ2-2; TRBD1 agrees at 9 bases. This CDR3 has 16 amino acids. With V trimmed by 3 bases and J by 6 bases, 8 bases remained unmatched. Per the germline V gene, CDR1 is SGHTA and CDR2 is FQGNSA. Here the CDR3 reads CASSFGQGRGPGELFF. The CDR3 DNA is TGTGCCAGCAGCTTCGGACAGGGGAGGGGTCCCGGGGAGCTGTTTTTT.

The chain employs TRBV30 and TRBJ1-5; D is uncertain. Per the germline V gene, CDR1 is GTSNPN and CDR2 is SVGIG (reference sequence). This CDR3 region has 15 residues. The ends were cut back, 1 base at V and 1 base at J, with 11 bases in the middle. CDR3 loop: CAWSAFLGSNQPQHF. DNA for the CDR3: TGTGCCTGGAGTGCGTTTCTGGGGAGCAATCAGCCCCAGCATTTT.

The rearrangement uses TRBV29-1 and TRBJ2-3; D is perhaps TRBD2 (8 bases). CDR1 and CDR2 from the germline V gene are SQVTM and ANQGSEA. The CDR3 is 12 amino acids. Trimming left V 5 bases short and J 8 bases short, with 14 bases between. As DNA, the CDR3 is TGCAGCGTTAGTCGGGAGGGGGCTACGCAGTATTTT. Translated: CSVSREGATQYF.

The CDR3 DNA follows: TGTGCCAGCAGCTTGGTCTCAGCCCGTTTTGGCTACACCTTC. It yields the protein CASSLVSARFGYTF. J is TRBJ1-2 and V is TRBV5-6, with D unresolved. CDR3 length: 14 residues. V lost 0 bases to trimming and J lost 7 bases, with 13 bases between them. Germline lookup yields CDR1 SGHDT and CDR2 YYEEEE.